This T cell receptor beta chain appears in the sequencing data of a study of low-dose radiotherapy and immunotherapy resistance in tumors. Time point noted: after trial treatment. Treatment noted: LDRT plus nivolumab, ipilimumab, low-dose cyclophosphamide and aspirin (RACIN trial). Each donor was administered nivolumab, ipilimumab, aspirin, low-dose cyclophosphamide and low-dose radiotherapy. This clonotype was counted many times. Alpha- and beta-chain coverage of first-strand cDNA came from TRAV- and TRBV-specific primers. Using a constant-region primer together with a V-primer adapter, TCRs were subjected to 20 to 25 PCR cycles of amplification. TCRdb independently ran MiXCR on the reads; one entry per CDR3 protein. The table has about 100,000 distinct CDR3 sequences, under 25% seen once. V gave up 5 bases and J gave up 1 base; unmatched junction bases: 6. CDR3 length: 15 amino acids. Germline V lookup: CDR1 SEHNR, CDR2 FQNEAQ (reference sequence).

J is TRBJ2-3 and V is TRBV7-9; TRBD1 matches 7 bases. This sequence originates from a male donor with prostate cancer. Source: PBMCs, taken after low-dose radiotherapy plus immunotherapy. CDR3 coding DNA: TGTGCCAGCAGCCCCCAGGGGACAGGCACAGATACGCAGTATTTT. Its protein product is CASSPQGTGTDTQYF.